One T cell receptor (beta chain) is described in this entry. The ends were cut back, 2 bases at V and 1 base at J, with 9 bases in the middle. The germline V gene has CDR1 SGHDN and CDR2 FVKESK. The CDR3 length is 14 residues. This entry is derived from a study of shared clonotypes between healthy human individuals. Assay runs were performed at deep level. The repertoire was sequenced with immunoSEQ multiplex PCR; TCRdb's copy has only in-frame clones and lacks some. This table holds about 1.1 million clones, approximately 80% found once. This receptor was identified in a man younger than 30 in good health. Some clones in this sample may be carry-over from other donors' samples. Input material: memory CD4+ T cells from PBMCs. The subset was: CD45RA-negative fraction. The chain is built from TRBV14 and TRBJ2-7, with no clear D. CDR3 sequence: CASSQRLESYEQYF. The CDR3 nucleotides are TGTGCCAGCAGCCAACGACTTGAGTCCTACGAGCAGTACTTC. The full variable domain, its missing parts supplied by reference TRBV14 and TRBJ2-7, is EAGVTQFPSHSVIEKGQTVTLRCDPISGHDNLYWYRRVMGKEIKFLLHFVKESKQDESGMPNNRFLAERTGGTYSTLKVQPAELEDSGVYFCASSQRLESYEQYFGPGTRLTVT.